These 3 T cell receptor beta chains were sequenced from one sample in a study of blood T cell repertoires in COVID-19. Here immunoSEQ multiplex PCR was the method, and the copy in TCRdb shows in-frame clones only, minus some. The repertoire holds under 200,000 clones, with 82% as singletons. The sequencing input was peripheral blood. The source is a woman between 25 and 40 years old with acute or convalescent COVID-19.

This chain connects TRBV10-3 to TRBJ1-6; D uncertain. CDR1 is ENHRY, CDR2 SYGVKD, per germline. The CDR3 extends over 12 amino acids. V was cut by 4 bases and J by 11 bases, with 9 bases left in between. This CDR3 is CAISGGETPLHF. The CDR3 DNA is TGTGCCATCAGTGGCGGCGAAACACCCCTCCACTTT.

This clone came up a few times. This chain connects TRBV5-1 to TRBJ2-2; perhaps TRBD2 as D (6 bases). The CDR3 runs to 14 residues. Germline CDR1 SGHRS, CDR2 YFSETQ. Trimming removed 6 bases at V and 3 bases at J, with 12 bases between. The chain's CDR3 is CASNGGIYTGELFF. As DNA, the CDR3 is TGCGCCAGCAACGGCGGGATCTACACCGGGGAGCTGTTTTTT.

This clone was picked up one time. The chain joins TRBV21-1 to TRBJ2-3; TRBD2, the table's D call, lacks a check against the DNA. TRBV21-1 is deemed a pseudogene. The CDR3 has 20 residues. The CDR3 region is CASSKRYLAGRNHYSDTQYF. CDR3 DNA: TGTGCCAGCAGCAAACGGTATCTAGCGGGCAGAAACCACTATTCAGATACGCAGTATTTT.